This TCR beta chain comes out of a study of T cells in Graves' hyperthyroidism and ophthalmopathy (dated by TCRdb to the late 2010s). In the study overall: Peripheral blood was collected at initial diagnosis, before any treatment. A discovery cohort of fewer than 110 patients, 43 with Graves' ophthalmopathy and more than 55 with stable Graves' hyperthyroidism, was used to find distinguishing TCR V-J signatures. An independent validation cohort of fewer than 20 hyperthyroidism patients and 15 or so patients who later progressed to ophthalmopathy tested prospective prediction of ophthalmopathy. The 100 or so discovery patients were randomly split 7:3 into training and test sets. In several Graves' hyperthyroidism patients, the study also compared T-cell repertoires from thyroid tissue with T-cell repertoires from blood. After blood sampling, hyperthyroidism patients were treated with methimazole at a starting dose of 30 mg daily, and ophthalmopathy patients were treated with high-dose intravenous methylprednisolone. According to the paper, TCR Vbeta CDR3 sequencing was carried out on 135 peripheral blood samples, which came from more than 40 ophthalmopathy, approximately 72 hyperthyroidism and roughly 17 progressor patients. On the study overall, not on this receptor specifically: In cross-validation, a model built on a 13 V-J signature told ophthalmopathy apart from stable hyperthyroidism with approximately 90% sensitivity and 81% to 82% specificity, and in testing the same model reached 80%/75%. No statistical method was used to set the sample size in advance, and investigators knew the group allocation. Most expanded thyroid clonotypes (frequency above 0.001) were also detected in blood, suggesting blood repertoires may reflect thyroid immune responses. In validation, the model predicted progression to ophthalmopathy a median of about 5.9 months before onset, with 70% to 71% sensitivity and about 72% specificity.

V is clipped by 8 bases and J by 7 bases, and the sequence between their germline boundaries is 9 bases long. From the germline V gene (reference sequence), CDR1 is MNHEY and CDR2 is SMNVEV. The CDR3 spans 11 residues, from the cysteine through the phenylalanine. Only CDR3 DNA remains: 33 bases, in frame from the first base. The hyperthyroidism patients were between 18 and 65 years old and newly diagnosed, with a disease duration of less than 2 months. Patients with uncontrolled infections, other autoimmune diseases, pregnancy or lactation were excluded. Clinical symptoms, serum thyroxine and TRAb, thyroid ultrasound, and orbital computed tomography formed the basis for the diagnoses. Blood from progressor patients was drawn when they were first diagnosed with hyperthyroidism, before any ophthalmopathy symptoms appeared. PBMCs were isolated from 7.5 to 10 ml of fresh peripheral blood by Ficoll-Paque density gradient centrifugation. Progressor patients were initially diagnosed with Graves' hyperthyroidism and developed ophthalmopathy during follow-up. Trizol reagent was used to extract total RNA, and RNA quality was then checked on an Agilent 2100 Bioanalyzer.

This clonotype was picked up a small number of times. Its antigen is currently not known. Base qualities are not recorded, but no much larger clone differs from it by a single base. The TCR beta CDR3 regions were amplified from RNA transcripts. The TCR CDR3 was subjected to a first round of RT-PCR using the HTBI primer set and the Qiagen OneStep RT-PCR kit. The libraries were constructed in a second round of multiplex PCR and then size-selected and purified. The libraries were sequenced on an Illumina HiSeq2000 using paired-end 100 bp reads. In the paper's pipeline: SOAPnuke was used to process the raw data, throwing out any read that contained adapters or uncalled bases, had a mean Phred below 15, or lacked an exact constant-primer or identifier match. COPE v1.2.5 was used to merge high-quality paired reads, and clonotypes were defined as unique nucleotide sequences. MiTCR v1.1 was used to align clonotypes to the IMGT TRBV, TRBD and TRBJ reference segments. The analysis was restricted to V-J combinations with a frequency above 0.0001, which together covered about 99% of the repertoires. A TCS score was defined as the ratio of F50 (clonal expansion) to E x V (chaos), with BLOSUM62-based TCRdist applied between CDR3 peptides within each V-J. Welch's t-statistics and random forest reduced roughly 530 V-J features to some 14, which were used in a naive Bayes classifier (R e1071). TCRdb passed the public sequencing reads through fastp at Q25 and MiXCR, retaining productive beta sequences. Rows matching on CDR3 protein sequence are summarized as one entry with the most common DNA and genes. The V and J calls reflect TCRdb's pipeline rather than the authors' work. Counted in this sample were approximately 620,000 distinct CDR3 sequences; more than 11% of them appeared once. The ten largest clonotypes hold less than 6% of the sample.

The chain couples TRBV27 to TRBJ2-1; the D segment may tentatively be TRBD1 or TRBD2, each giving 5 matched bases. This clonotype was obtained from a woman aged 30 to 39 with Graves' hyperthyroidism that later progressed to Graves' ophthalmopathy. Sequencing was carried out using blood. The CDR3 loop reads CASPRGNEQFF. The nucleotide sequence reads TGTGCCAGCCCGAGGGGAAATGAGCAGTTCTTC.